The entry below gives a single T cell receptor beta chain sequence along with its context. The V end lost 6 bases, the J end lost 2 bases, and 20 bases lay between the germline ends. Germline V CDR1 and CDR2: SQVTM, ANQGSEA. The CDR3 has 16 amino acids. This entry comes from a study of early stage breast cancer tumors. Using immunoSEQ multiplex PCR, the repertoire was profiled, and TCRdb retains in-frame clones only, with some absent. The table includes roughly 30,000 clones, more than 65% detected once. J is TRBJ2-4 and V is TRBV29-1; D gene ambiguous. This sequence originates from a person aged 35 to 50 with breast cancer. Sequencing input: blood. In nucleotides, the CDR3 is TGCAGCGTATCGTACTCTCTGGGGTCCACCAAAAACATTCAGTACTTC. Its translation is CSVSYSLGSTKNIQYF.